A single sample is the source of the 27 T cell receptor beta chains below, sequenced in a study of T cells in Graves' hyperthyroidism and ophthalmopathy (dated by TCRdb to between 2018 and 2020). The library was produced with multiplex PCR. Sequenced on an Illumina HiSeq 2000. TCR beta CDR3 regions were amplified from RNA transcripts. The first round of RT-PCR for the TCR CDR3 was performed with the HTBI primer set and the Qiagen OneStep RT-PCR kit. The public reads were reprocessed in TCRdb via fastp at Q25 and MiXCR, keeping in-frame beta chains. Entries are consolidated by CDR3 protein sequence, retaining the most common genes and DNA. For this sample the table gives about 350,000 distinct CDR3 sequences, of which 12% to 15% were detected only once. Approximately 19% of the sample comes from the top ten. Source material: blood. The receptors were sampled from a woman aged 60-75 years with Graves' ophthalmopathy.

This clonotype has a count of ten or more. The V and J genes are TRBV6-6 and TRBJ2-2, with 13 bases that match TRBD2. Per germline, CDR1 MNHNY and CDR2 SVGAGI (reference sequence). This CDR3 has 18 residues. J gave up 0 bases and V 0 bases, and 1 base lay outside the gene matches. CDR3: CASSYSTSGRANTGELFF. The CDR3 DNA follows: TGTGCCAGCAGTTACTCTACTAGCGGGAGGGCGAACACCGGGGAGCTGTTTTTT.

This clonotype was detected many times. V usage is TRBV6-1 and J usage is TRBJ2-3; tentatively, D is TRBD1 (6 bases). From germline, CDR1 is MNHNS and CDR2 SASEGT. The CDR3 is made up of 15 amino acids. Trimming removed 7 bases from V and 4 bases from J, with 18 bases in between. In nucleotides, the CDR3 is TGTGCCAGCACTGGGTTGACAGGAGAAGCAGATACGCAGTATTTT. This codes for CASTGLTGEADTQYF.

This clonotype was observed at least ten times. CDR3 nucleotide sequence: TGTGCCAGCAGTGAAATGGCCAGGGGCAATCAGCCCCAGCATTTT. This gives the protein CASSEMARGNQPQHF. The J gene is TRBJ1-5, the V gene TRBV2; tentative D call: TRBD1 (5 bases). CDR3 length: 15 amino acids. The V and J ends lost 2 bases and 2 bases respectively, with 10 bases between them. Germline V gene lookup returns CDR1 SNHLY and CDR2 FYNNEI.

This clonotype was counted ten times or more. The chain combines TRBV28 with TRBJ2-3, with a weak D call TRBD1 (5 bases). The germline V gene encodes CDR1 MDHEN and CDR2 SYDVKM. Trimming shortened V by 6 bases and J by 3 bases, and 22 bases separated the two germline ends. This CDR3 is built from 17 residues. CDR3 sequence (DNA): TGTGCCAGCAGCCCCAACTTCGAAGGGCCAGGGACAGATACGCAGTATTTT. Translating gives CASSPNFEGPGTDTQYF.

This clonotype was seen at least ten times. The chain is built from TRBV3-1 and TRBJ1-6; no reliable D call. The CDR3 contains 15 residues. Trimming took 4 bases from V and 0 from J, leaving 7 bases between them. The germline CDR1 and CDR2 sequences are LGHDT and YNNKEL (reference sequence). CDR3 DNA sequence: TGTGCCAGCAGCCCCTCAGGCTCCTATAATTCACCCCTCCACTTT. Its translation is CASSPSGSYNSPLHF.

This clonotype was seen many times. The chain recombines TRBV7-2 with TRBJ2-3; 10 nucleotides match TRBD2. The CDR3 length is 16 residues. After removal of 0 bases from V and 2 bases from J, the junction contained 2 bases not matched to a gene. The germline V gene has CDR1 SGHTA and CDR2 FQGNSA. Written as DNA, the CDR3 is TGTGCCAGCAGCTTAGCAAGCGGGAGGGCCACAGATACGCAGTATTTT. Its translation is CASSLASGRATDTQYF. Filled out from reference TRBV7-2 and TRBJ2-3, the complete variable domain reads GAGVSQSPSNKVTEKGKDVELRCDPISGHTALYWYRQSLGQGLEFLIYFQGNSAPDKSGLPSDRFSAERTGGSVSTLTIQRTQQEDSAVYLCASSLASGRATDTQYFGPGTRLTVL.

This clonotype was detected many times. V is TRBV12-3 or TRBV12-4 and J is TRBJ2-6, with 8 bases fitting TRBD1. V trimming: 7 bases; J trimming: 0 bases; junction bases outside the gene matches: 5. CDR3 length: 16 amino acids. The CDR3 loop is CASTDRASSGANVLTF. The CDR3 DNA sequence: TGTGCCAGCACGGACAGGGCTAGCTCTGGGGCCAACGTCCTGACTTTC.

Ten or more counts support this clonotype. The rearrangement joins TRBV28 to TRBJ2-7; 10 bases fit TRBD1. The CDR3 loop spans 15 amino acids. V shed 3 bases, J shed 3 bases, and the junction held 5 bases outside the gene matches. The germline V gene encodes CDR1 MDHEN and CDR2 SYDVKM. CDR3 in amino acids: CASSLGQGPYYEQYF. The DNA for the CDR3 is TGTGCCAGCAGTTTGGGACAGGGGCCTTACTACGAGCAGTACTTC.

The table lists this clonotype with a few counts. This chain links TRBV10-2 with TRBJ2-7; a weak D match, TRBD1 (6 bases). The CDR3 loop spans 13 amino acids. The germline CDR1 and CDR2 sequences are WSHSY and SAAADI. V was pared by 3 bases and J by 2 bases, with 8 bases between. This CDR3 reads CASSEQGPYEQYF. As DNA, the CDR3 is TGCGCCAGCAGTGAACAGGGCCCCTACGAGCAGTACTTC.

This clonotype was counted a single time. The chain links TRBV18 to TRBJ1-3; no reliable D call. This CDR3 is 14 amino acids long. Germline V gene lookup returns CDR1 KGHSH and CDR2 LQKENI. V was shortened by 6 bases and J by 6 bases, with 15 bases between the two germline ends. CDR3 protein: CASSAQISENTIYF. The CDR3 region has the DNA TGTGCCAGCTCTGCTCAAATTTCGGAAAACACCATATATTTT.

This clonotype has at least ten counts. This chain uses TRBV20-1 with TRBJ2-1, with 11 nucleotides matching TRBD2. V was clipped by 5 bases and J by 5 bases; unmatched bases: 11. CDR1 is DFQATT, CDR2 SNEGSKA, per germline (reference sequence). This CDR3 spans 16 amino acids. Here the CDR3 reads CSASGLAVRYDNEQFF. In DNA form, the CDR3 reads TGCAGTGCTTCGGGACTAGCGGTACGCTACGACAATGAGCAGTTCTTC.

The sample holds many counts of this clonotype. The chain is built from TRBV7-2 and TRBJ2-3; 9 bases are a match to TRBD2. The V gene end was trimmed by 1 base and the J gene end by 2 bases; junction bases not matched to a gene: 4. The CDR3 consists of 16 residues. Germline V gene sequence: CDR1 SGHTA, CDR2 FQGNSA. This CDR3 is CASSLVAGAFTDTQYF. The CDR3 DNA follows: TGTGCCAGCAGCTTAGTAGCGGGGGCGTTCACAGATACGCAGTATTTT.

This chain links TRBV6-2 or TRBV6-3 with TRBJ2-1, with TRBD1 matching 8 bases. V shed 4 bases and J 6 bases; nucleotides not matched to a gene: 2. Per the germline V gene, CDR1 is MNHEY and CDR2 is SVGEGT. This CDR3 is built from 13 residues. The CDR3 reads CASSWTGPNEQFF. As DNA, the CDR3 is TGTGCCAGCAGTTGGACAGGGCCCAATGAGCAGTTCTTC.

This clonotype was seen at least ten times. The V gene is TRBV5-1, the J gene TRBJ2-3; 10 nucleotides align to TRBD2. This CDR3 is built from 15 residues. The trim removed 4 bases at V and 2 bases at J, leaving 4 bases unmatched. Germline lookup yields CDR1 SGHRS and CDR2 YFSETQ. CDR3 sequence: CASSPGTSVTDTQYF. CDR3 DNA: TGCGCCAGCAGCCCAGGGACTAGCGTCACAGATACGCAGTATTTT. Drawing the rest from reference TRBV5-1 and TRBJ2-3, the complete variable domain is KAGVTQTPRYLIKTRGQQVTLSCSPISGHRSVSWYQQTPGQGLQFLFEYFSETQRNKGNFPGRFSGRQFSNSRSEMNVSTLELGDSALYLCASSPGTSVTDTQYFGPGTRLTVL.

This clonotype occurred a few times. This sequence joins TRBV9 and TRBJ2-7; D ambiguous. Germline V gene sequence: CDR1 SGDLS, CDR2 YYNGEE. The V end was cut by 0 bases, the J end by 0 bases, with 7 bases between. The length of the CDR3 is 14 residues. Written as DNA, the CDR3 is TGTGCCAGCAGCGTAGGGTCGGCCTCCTACGAGCAGTACTTC. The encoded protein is CASSVGSASYEQYF.

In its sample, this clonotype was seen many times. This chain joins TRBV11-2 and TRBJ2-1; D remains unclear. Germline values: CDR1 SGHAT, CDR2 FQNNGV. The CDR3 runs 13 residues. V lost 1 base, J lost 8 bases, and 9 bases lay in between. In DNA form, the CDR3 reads TGTGCCAGCAGCTTAGCCCAACCCCATGAGCAGTTCTTC. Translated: CASSLAQPHEQFF.

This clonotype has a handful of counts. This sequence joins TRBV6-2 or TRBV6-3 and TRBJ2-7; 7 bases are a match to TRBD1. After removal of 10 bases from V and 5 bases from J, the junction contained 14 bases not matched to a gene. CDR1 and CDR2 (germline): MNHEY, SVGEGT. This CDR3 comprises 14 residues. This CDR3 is CATRQGGTYDEQYF. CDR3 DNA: TGTGCCACTCGACAGGGTGGGACCTACGACGAGCAGTACTTC.

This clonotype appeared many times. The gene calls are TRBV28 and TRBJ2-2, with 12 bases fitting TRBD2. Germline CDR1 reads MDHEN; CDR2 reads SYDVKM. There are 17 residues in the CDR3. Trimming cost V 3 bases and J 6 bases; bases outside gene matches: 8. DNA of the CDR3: TGTGCCAGCAGTTTGGGGCTAGCGGGAGGGCCCTCCGGGGAGCTGTTTTTT. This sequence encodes CASSLGLAGGPSGELFF.

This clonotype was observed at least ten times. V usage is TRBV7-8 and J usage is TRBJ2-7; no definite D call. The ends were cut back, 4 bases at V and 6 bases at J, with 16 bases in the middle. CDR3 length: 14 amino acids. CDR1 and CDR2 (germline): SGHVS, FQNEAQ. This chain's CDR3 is CASSSDRANSEQYF. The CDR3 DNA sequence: TGTGCCAGCAGCTCAGATCGGGCCAATAGCGAGCAGTACTTC.

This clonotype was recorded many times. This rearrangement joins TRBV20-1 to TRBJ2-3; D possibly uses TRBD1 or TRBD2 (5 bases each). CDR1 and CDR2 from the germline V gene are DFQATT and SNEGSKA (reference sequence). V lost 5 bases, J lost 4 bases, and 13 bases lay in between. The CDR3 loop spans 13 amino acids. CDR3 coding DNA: TGCAGTGCTCCCCCAGGGACCTCAGATACGCAGTATTTT. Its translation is CSAPPGTSDTQYF.

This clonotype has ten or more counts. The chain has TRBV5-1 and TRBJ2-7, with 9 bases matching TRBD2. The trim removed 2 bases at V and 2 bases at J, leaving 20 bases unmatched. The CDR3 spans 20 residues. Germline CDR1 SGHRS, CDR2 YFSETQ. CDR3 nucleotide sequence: TGCGCCAGCAGCTTCCTGGCCGCGGGTTCCCCTAGCGGGATGCCCTACGAGCAGTACTTC. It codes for CASSFLAAGSPSGMPYEQYF.

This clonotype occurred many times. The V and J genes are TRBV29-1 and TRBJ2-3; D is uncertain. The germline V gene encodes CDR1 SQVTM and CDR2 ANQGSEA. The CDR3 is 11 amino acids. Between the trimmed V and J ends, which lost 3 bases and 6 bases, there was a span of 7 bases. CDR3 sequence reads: CSVERADTQYF. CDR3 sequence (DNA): TGCAGCGTTGAGCGCGCCGATACGCAGTATTTT.

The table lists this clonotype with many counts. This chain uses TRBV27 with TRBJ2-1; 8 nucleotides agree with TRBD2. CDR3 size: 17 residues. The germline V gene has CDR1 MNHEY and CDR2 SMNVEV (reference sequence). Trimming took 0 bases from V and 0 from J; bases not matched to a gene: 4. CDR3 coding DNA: TGTGCCAGCAGTTTATCTGGCGGGAGGAGCTCCTACAATGAGCAGTTCTTC. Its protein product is CASSLSGGRSSYNEQFF.

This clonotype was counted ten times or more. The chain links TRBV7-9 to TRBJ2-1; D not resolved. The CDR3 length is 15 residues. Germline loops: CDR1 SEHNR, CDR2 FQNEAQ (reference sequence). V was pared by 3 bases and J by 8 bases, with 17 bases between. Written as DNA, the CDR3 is TGTGCCAGCAGCTTGACCTACTCTTTGGTCGATGAGCAGTTCTTC. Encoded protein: CASSLTYSLVDEQFF.

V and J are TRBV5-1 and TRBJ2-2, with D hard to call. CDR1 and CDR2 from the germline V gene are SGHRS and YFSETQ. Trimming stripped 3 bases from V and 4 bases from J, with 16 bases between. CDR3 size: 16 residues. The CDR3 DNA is TGCGCCAGCAGCTCAAAGGAGAAACCGTCCACCGGGGAGCTGTTTTTT. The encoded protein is CASSSKEKPSTGELFF.

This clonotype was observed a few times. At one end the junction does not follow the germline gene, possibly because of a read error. CDR3 sequence: CASSLRGRRLDF. The DNA for the CDR3 is TGTGCCAGCAGTTTAAGGGGACGGAGGCTGGACTTC. The chain uses TRBV28 and TRBJ2-5, with D possibly being TRBD1 or TRBD2 (5 bases each). The CDR3 consists of 12 residues. Germline lookup yields CDR1 MDHEN and CDR2 SYDVKM.

The CDR3 nucleotides read TGTGCCAGCAGTTACTCGGACGGCTCCTCCTACGAGCAGTACTTC. Translated, it gives CASSYSDGSSYEQYF. The V gene is TRBV6-2 or TRBV6-3, the J gene TRBJ2-7; D ambiguous. The length of the CDR3 is 15 residues. Germline V gene sequence: CDR1 MNHEY, CDR2 SVGEGT. The V and J ends lost 0 bases and 0 bases respectively, with 9 bases between them.